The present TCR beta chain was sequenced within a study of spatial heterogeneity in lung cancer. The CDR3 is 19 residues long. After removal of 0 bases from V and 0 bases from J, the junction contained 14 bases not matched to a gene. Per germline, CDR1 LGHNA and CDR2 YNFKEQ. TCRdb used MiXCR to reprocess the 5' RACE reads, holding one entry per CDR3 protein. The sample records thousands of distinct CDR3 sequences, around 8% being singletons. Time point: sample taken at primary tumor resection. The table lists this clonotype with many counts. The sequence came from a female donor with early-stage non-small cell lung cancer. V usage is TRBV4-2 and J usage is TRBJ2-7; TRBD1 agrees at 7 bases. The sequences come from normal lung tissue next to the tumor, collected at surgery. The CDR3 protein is CASSQEWAPQGPSSYEQYF. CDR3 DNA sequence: TGTGCCAGCAGCCAAGAATGGGCCCCACAGGGGCCAAGCTCCTACGAGCAGTACTTC.